This TCR beta chain originates from a study of T-cell reconstitution after alpha-beta-depleted transplantation in children. Germline V gene lookup returns CDR1 SGHRS and CDR2 YFSETQ. J gave up 4 bases and V 3 bases, and 10 bases lay outside the gene matches. The CDR3 runs 17 residues. This clonotype came up a few times. Library preparation (for TCRbeta) was performed with unique molecular identifiers. A single record per CDR3 protein comes from TCRdb applying MiXCR to the PCR reads. The sample yields roughly 350,000 distinct CDR3 sequences, over 9% seen once. The genes are TRBV5-1 and TRBJ2-6; TRBD1 aligns across 7 bases. The clonotype was recovered from a human donor who donated a stem cell graft to a child with acute lymphoblastic leukemia. The source was PBMCs from the stem cell graft donor, collected from the stem cell graft. CDR3 sequence reads: CASSWRSQGPGANVLTF. The CDR3 DNA is TGCGCCAGCAGCTGGAGGTCACAGGGGCCGGGGGCCAACGTCCTGACTTTC.